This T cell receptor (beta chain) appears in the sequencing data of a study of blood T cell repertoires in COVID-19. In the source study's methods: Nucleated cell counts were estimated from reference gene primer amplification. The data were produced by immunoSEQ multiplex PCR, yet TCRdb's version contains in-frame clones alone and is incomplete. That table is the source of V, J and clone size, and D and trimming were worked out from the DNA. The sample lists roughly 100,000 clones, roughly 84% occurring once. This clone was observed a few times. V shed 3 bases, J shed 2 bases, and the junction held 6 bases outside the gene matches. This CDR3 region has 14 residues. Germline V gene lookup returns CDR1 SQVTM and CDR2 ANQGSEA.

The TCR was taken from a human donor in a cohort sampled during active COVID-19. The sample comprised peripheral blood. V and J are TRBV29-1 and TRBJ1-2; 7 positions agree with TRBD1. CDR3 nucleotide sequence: TGCAGCGTTGACGCGACAGGGATGAACTATGGCTACACCTTC. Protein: CSVDATGMNYGYTF. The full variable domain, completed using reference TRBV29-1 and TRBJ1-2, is SAVISQKPSRDICQRGTSLTIQCQVDSQVTMMFWYRQQPGQSLTLIATANQGSEATYESGFVIDKFPISRPNLTFSTLTVSNMSPEDSSIYLCSVDATGMNYGYTFGSGTRLTVV.